This entry lists 29 T cell receptor beta chains sequenced from one sample in a study of blood T cell repertoires in COVID-19 (dated by TCRdb to 2020 to 2022). The library was made by the immunoSEQ multiplex PCR assay. TCRdb's version of the immuneACCESS table is confined to in-frame rearrangements and falls short of the full clone set. An unresolved V gene accounts for under half of the shortfall where checked; the remainder is of unknown origin. For this sample the table gives tens of thousands of clones, of which just under 90% were detected only once. The top ten hold 1.4% of the sample. Sequenced material: peripheral blood. Receptors originate from a man between 60 and 75 years old with acute or convalescent COVID-19.

The DNA of the CDR3 is TGCAGCGTCGGGTTCGTGGACTGGGGCACTGAAGCTTTCTTT. Protein product: CSVGFVDWGTEAFF. The V and J genes are TRBV29-1 and TRBJ1-1; no clear D. The germline CDR1 and CDR2 sequences are SQVTM and ANQGSEA. Trimming took 6 bases from V and 4 from J, leaving 18 bases between them. The CDR3 has 14 residues.

This clone was recorded a few times. This chain uses TRBV28 with TRBJ1-2, with 8 bases fitting TRBD1. The germline V gene has CDR1 MDHEN and CDR2 SYDVKM. J lost 7 bases, V lost 2 bases, and 9 bases had no gene match. This CDR3 contains 15 residues. The CDR3 DNA reads as TGTGCCAGCAGTTTAATGGGGCGCACAGGGGGTGGCTACACCTTC. It yields the protein CASSLMGRTGGGYTF.

The chain carries TRBV12-5 and TRBJ2-5; tentatively, D is TRBD1 (7 bases). The CDR3 is 14 residues long. In germline, CDR1 is LGHNT, CDR2 FRNRAP. V was pared by 3 bases and J by 7 bases, with 15 bases between. The DNA for the CDR3 is TGTGCTAGTGGTTTACCCGGACAGGAGGGGACCCAGTACTTC. It codes for CASGLPGQEGTQYF.

The genes are TRBV6-5 and TRBJ1-4, with 8 positions matching TRBD1. The germline gives CDR1 MNHEY, CDR2 SVGAGI. V lost 6 bases to trimming and J lost 10 bases; unmatched junction nucleotides: 7. This CDR3 has 13 residues. In nucleotides, the CDR3 is TGTGCCAGCAGACCGGGACAGGAGGGAAAACTGTTTTTT. Amino acid sequence: CASRPGQEGKLFF.

J is TRBJ2-6 and V is TRBV10-3; 8 nucleotides align to TRBD1. V was pared by 3 bases and J by 2 bases, with 6 bases of the junction left unmatched. Germline V gene sequence: CDR1 ENHRY, CDR2 SYGVKD. The CDR3 is 17 amino acids. The chain's CDR3 is CAISEHGQGTGANVLTF. The CDR3 DNA follows: TGTGCCATCAGTGAACACGGACAGGGTACTGGGGCCAACGTCCTGACTTTC.

The chain recombines TRBV6-5 with TRBJ2-1, with TRBD2 matching 13 bases. CDR1 is MNHEY, CDR2 SVGAGI, per germline. The CDR3 is made up of 15 amino acids. V lost 7 bases and J lost 8; bases outside the gene matches: 8. CDR3 amino acids: CASNIGLAGVDEQFF. CDR3 nucleotides: TGTGCCAGCAACATCGGACTAGCGGGAGTTGATGAGCAGTTCTTC.

This chain joins TRBV28 and TRBJ2-7; 9 bases are shared with TRBD1. This CDR3 has 15 residues. Trimming removed 7 bases from V and 0 bases from J; junction bases left unmatched: 7. Germline lookup yields CDR1 MDHEN and CDR2 SYDVKM. The DNA for the CDR3 is TGTGCCAGCACCCACAGGGGGCTATACTCCTACGAGCAGTACTTC. This sequence encodes CASTHRGLYSYEQYF. Full variable domain (rest looked up from reference TRBV28 and TRBJ2-7): DVKVTQSSRYLVKRTGEKVFLECVQDMDHENMFWYRQDPGLGLRLIYFSYDVKMKEKGDIPEGYSVSREKKERFSLILESASTNQTSMYLCASTHRGLYSYEQYFGPGTRLTVT.

V gene TRBV27 combines with J gene TRBJ1-2; TRBD1 matches 10 bases. Trimming cost V 4 bases and J 1 base; bases outside gene matches: 6. The CDR3 covers 16 residues. The germline V gene encodes CDR1 MNHEY and CDR2 SMNVEV (reference sequence). The CDR3 DNA reads TGTGCCAGCAGTTCCGCGACAGGGGGCCTTAACTATGGCTACACCTTC. Protein product: CASSSATGGLNYGYTF.

V is TRBV21-1 and J is TRBJ1-3. TRBV21-1 is noted as a pseudogene. CDR3 length: 14 amino acids. The CDR3 DNA is TGTGCCAGCAGCAAAAGCGTGAACGGAAACACCATATATTTT. Its translation: CASSKSVNGNTIYF.

This chain links TRBV19 with TRBJ2-5, with TRBD1 as a possible D gene (5 bases). Germline-derived CDR1 and CDR2 are LNHDA and SQIVND (reference sequence). The CDR3 consists of 14 residues. Between the trimmed V and J ends, which lost 5 bases and 4 bases, there was a span of 14 bases. The CDR3 loop is CASSFGHFRETQYF. The DNA for the CDR3 is TGTGCCAGTAGTTTCGGACATTTTAGAGAGACCCAGTACTTC.

The chain is built from TRBV24-1 and TRBJ2-2; 9 bases are shared with TRBD1. V shed 4 bases and J 5 bases; nucleotides not matched to a gene: 4. This CDR3 comprises 15 residues. Germline V gene sequence: CDR1 KGHDR, CDR2 SFDVKD. CDR3 region: CATSDRTGETGELFF. The DNA of the CDR3 is TGTGCCACCAGTGACCGGACAGGGGAAACCGGGGAGCTGTTTTTT.

A single count supports this clone. The V and J genes are TRBV28 and TRBJ1-2; D call uncertain. The V gene lost 8 bases and the J gene lost 4 bases, with 8 bases spanning the gap. Germline V gene lookup returns CDR1 MDHEN and CDR2 SYDVKM. The CDR3 loop spans 11 amino acids. CDR3 loop: CASDTVYGYTF. The DNA of the CDR3 is TGTGCCAGCGACACCGTCTATGGCTACACCTTC.

The table lists this clone with a count of one. The genes are TRBV7-6 and TRBJ1-6; 7 bases fit TRBD1. The ends lost 0 bases at V and 7 bases at J; junction bases unmatched: 15. The CDR3 loop spans 19 amino acids. In germline, CDR1 is SGHVS, CDR2 FNYEAQ. CDR3 region: CASSLADGTVYNLNSPLHF. The CDR3 region has the DNA TGTGCCAGCAGCTTAGCGGATGGGACAGTTTATAACTTAAATTCACCCCTCCACTTT.

The chain has TRBV9 and TRBJ2-1; D might be TRBD2 (6 bases). Germline-derived CDR1 and CDR2 are SGDLS and YYNGEE. V was pared by 0 bases and J by 5 bases, with 9 bases between. There are 14 residues in the CDR3. CDR3 region: CASSVGTSHNEQFF. CDR3 DNA sequence: TGTGCCAGCAGCGTAGGTACTAGCCACAATGAGCAGTTCTTC.

The chain uses TRBV10-3 and TRBJ2-2, with a possible D match to TRBD1 (6 bases). The V gene's germline CDR1 is ENHRY and CDR2 SYGVKD. There are 17 residues in the CDR3. V was shortened by 4 bases and J by 0 bases, with 15 bases between the two germline ends. The CDR3 here is CAISGPPRTANTGELFF. In DNA form, the CDR3 reads TGTGCCATCAGTGGGCCACCGCGGACAGCGAACACCGGGGAGCTGTTTTTT.

As concerns this clone: Other DNA sequences of this sample code for an identical CDR3. The V and J genes are TRBV7-3 and TRBJ2-1; tentative D call: TRBD1 (5 bases). The CDR3 consists of 15 residues. V shed 5 bases and J shed 1 base, with 12 bases lying between them. In germline, CDR1 is SGHTA, CDR2 FQGTGA. The CDR3 region is CASSPGQGSYNEQFF. CDR3 DNA sequence: TGTGCCAGCAGCCCCGGACAAGGGTCCTACAATGAGCAGTTCTTC.

The chain has TRBV4-3 and TRBJ2-2; the D gene is possibly TRBD1 (7 bases). V gave up 1 base and J gave up 7 bases, with 22 bases separating them. The CDR3 totals 18 residues. From germline, CDR1 is LGHNA and CDR2 YSLEER. For the CDR3, the DNA is TGCGCCAGCAGCCAAGCAGGGCTAACCAGGGGGGTTGGCGGGGAGCTGTTTTTT. Translation gives CASSQAGLTRGVGGELFF.

The chain is built from TRBV27 and TRBJ2-3; D unresolved. Germline lookup yields CDR1 MNHEY and CDR2 SMNVEV (reference sequence). The length of the CDR3 is 13 residues. The V end lost 7 bases, the J end lost 0 bases, and 8 bases lay between the germline ends. The CDR3 region has the DNA TGTGCCAGCATGAGGCAAAGCACAGATACGCAGTATTTT. Encoded protein: CASMRQSTDTQYF.

This chain uses TRBV28 with TRBJ1-3, with 7 positions matching TRBD1. The germline gives CDR1 MDHEN, CDR2 SYDVKM. The CDR3 consists of 19 residues. The J segment lost 3 bases and the V segment lost 2 bases, leaving 16 bases of the junction unmatched. The CDR3 DNA reads as TGTGCCAGCAGTTTAACCCTCGGGTCCAAGGGGGCAAGTGGAAACACCATATATTTT. Its protein is CASSLTLGSKGASGNTIYF.

The rearrangement joins TRBV7-2 to TRBJ2-7, with TRBD2 matching 9 bases. Germline CDR1 SGHTA, CDR2 FQGNSA. The length of the CDR3 is 15 residues. V shed 1 base and J 2 bases; nucleotides not matched to a gene: 3. The CDR3 here is CASSLVGGRAYEQYF. In DNA, the CDR3 is TGTGCCAGCAGCTTAGTGGGCGGGAGGGCCTACGAGCAGTACTTC.

This chain uses TRBV4-2 with TRBJ1-4; D call uncertain. The CDR3 extends over 16 amino acids. Germline lookup yields CDR1 LGHNA and CDR2 YNFKEQ. Trimming removed 3 bases from V and 7 bases from J, with 18 bases in between. CDR3 nucleotide sequence: TGTGCCAGCAGCCAGGACCCTGGAGGCGACGGTGAAAAACTGTTTTTT. Encoded protein: CASSQDPGGDGEKLFF.

This chain joins TRBV14 and TRBJ1-2, with a weak D call TRBD1 (6 bases). V lost 4 bases and J 3 bases, leaving 9 bases between the germline ends. The germline CDR1 and CDR2 sequences are SGHDN and FVKESK. The CDR3 has 13 amino acids. CDR3 loop: CASSRTADYGYTF. CDR3 coding DNA: TGTGCCAGCAGCCGGACAGCAGACTATGGCTACACCTTC.

This chain links TRBV6-5 with TRBJ1-2; 9 nucleotides align to TRBD1. Germline loops: CDR1 MNHEY, CDR2 SVGAGI. The CDR3 is 14 amino acids. Unmatched junction bases numbered 9, after V lost 5 bases and J lost 8 bases. CDR3 in amino acids: CASSRTGVISGYTF. In nucleotides, the CDR3 is TGTGCCAGCAGTCGGACAGGGGTTATCTCGGGCTACACCTTC.

V usage is TRBV7-8 and J usage is TRBJ2-3, with TRBD2 matching over 10 bases. The CDR3 totals 16 residues. Germline lookup yields CDR1 SGHVS and CDR2 FQNEAQ. V shed 1 base, J shed 3 bases, and the junction held 4 bases outside the gene matches. The DNA of the CDR3 is TGTGCCAGCAGCTTAGTGCCTAGCGGGAGTACAGATACGCAGTATTTT. It codes for CASSLVPSGSTDTQYF.

This chain links TRBV19 with TRBJ1-2; no clear D gene. The CDR3 loop spans 16 amino acids. Germline CDR1 and CDR2: LNHDA and SQIVND (reference sequence). The V end was cut by 7 bases, the J end by 7 bases, with 25 bases between. The CDR3 DNA is TGTGCCAGTAAATCATCGGTGACGGGGAAGGGAGGTGGCTACACCTTC. Protein product: CASKSSVTGKGGGYTF.

J is TRBJ1-4 and V is TRBV27; D unclear. The CDR3 length is 14 residues. Trimming shortened V by 5 bases and J by 4 bases, and 11 bases separated the two germline ends. From germline, CDR1 is MNHEY and CDR2 SMNVEV (reference sequence). DNA for the CDR3: TGTGCCAGCAGTCCGGGTCGCCGTAATGAAAAACTGTTTTTT. Its translation is CASSPGRRNEKLFF.

This rearrangement joins TRBV28 to TRBJ2-7; possibly TRBD2 for D (6 bases). The CDR3 contains 18 residues. V was clipped by 1 base and J by 3 bases, with 22 bases between them. CDR1 is MDHEN and CDR2 is SYDVKM in the germline V gene. In DNA, the CDR3 is TGTGCCAGCAGTTTATTCTTGGGGCGGGCGGGACTCCACTACGAGCAGTACTTC. Amino acids: CASSLFLGRAGLHYEQYF.

This chain connects TRBV7-6 to TRBJ2-7, with 9 bases matching TRBD2. From germline, CDR1 is SGHVS and CDR2 FNYEAQ. This CDR3 spans 18 amino acids. Trimming removed 4 bases from V and 0 bases from J; junction bases left unmatched: 13. The CDR3 DNA sequence: TGTGCCAGCAGCTCCCTCTTTACTAGCGGGCGATACTCCTACGAGCAGTACTTC. It yields the protein CASSSLFTSGRYSYEQYF.

The rearrangement links TRBV6-5 to TRBJ1-5; TRBD1 is a possible D gene (6 bases). The CDR3 spans 13 residues. The germline gives CDR1 MNHEY, CDR2 SVGAGI. Deletions cut 11 bases from V and 7 bases from J, with 18 bases between. The CDR3 DNA reads TGTGCCGCCTCCGAGGGGGGGGTACAGCCCCAGCATTTT. Amino acids: CAASEGGVQPQHF.